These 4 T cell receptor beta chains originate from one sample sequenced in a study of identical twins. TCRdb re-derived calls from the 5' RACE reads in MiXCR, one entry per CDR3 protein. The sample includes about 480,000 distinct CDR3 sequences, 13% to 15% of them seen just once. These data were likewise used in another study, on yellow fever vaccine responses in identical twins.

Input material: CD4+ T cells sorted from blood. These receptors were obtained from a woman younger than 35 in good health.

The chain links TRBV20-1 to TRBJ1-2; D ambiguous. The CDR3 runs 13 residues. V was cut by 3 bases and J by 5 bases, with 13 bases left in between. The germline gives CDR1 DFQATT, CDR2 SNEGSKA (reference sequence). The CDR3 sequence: CSASPLQVYGYTF. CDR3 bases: TGCAGTGCTAGCCCCCTACAAGTATATGGCTACACCTTC.

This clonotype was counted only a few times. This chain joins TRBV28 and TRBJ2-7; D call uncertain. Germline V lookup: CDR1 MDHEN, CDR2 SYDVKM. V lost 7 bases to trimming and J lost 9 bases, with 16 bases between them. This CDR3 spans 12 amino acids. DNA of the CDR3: TGTGCCAGCACCGCCGCGGAGAAGGGGCAGTACTTC. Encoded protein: CASTAAEKGQYF.

In DNA, the CDR3 is TGTGCCACCAGTGACCCATCGACAGGGAGCGGGTACGAGCAGTACTTC. This gives the protein CATSDPSTGSGYEQYF. The chain links TRBV24-1 to TRBJ2-7; maybe TRBD1 (7 bases). The CDR3 runs 16 residues. Germline CDR1 is KGHDR and CDR2 is SFDVKD. Trimming took off 4 bases at V and 4 bases at J, with 19 bases between the two ends.

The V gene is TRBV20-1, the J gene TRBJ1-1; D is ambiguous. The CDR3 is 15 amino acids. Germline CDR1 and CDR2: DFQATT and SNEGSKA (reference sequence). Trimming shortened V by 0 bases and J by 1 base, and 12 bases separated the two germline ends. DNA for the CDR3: TGCAGTGCTAGAGATCCTCTCGCACCGAACACTGAAGCTTTCTTT. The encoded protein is CSARDPLAPNTEAFF.